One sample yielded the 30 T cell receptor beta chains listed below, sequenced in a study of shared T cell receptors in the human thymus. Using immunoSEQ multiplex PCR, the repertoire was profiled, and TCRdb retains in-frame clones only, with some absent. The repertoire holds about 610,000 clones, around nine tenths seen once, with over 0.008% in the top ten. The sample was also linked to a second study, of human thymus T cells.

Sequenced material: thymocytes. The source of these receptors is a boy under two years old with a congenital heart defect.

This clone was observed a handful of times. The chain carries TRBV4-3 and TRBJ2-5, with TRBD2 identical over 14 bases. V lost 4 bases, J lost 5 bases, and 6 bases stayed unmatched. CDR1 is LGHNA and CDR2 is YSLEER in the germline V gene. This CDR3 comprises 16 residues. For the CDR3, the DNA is TGCGCCAGCAGCCCCGGGACTAGCGGGAGCCAGGAGACCCAGTACTTC. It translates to CASSPGTSGSQETQYF.

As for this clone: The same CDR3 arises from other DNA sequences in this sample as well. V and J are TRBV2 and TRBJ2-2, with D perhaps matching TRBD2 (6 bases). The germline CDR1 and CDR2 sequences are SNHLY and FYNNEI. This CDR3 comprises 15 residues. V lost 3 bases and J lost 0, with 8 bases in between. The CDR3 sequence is CASSEGGSNTGELFF. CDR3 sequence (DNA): TGTGCCAGCAGTGAGGGGGGATCGAACACCGGGGAGCTGTTTTTT.

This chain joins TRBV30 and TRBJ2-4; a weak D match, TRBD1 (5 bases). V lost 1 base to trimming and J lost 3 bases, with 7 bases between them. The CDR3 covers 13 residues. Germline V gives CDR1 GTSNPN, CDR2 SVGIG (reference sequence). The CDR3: CAWSGGFKNIQYF. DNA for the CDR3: TGTGCCTGGAGTGGGGGCTTCAAAAACATTCAGTACTTC.

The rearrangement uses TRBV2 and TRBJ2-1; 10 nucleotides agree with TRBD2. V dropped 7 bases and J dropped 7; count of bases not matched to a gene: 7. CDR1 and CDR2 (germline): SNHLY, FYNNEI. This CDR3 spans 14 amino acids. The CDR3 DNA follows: TGTGCCAGCACTCTAGCGGGAGAGAGTAATGAGCAGTTCTTC. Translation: CASTLAGESNEQFF.

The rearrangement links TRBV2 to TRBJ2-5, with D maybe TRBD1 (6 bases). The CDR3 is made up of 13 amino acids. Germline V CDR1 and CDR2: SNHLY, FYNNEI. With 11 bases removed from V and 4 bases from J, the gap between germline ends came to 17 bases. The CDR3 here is CAGGPPTGETQYF. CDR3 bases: TGTGCCGGAGGACCCCCGACAGGAGAGACCCAGTACTTC.

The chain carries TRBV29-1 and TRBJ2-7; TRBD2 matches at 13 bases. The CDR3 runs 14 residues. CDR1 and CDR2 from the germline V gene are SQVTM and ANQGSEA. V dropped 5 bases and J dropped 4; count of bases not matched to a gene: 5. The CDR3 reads CSVTGTSGMYEQYF. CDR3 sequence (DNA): TGCAGCGTTACCGGGACTAGCGGGATGTACGAGCAGTACTTC.

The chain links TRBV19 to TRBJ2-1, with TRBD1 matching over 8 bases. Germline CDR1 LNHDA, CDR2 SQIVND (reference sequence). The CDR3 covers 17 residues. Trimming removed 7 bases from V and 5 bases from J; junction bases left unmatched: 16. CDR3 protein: CASTMGTGLIFDNEQFF. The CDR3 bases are TGTGCCAGTACCATGGGGACAGGCCTCATATTTGACAATGAGCAGTTCTTC.

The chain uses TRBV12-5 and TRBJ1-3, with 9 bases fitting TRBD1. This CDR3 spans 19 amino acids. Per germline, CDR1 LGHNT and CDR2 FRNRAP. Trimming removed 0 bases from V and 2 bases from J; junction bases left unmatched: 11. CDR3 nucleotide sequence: TGTGCTAGTGGTTTGGTAAACGTGGACAGGGGCTTACCTGGAAACACCATATATTTT. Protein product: CASGLVNVDRGLPGNTIYF.

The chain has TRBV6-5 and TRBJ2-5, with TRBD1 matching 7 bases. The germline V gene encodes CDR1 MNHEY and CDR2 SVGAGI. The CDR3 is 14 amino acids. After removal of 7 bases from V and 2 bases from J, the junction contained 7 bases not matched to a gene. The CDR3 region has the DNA TGTGCCAGCAATTTCCCGGGACAGCAAGAGACCCAGTACTTC. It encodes CASNFPGQQETQYF.

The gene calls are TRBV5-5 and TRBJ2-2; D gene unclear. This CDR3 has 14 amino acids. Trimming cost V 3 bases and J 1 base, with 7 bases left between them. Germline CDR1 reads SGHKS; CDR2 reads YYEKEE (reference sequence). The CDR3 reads CASSSSWNTGELFF. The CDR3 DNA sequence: TGTGCCAGCAGCTCCTCGTGGAACACCGGGGAGCTGTTTTTT. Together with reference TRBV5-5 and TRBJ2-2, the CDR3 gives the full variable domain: DAGVTQSPTHLIKTRGQQVTLRCSPISGHKSVSWYQQVLGQGPQFIFQYYEKEERGRGNFPDRFSARQFPNYSSELNVNALLLGDSALYLCASSSSWNTGELFFGEGSRLTVL.

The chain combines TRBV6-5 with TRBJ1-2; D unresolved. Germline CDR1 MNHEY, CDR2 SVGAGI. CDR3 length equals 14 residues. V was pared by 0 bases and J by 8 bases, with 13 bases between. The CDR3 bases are TGTGCCAGCAGTTACTCGAGGTTGAGCGGGGGCTACACCTTC. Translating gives CASSYSRLSGGYTF.

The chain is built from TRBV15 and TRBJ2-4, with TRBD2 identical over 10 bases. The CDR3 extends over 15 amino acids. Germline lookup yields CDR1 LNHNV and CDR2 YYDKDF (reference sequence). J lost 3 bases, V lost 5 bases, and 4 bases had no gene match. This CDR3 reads CATSLRLAGKNIQYF. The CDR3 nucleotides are TGTGCCACCAGCCTCCGACTAGCGGGCAAAAACATTCAGTACTTC.

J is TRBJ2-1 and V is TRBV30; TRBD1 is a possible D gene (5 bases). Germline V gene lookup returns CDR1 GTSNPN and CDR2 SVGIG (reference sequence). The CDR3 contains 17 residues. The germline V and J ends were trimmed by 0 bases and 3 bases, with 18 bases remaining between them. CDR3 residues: CAWSVQGGHDYYNEQFF. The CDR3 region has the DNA TGTGCCTGGAGTGTCCAGGGCGGCCACGATTACTACAATGAGCAGTTCTTC.

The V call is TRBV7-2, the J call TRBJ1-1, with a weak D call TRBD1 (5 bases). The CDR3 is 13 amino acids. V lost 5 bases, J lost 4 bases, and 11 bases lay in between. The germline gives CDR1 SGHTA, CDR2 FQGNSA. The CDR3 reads CASSPRDGTEAFF. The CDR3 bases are TGTGCCAGCAGCCCCAGGGATGGCACTGAAGCTTTCTTT.

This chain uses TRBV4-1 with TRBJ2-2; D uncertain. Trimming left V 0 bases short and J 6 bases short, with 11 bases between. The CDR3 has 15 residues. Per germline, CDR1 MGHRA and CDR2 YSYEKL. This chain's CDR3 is CASSQDTAFSGELFF. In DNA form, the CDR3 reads TGCGCCAGCAGCCAAGATACAGCATTCTCCGGGGAGCTGTTTTTT.

The CDR3 coding sequence is TGTGCCAGCACCCGACAGGGGGAGGCCGGGGAGCTGTTTTTT. It encodes CASTRQGEAGELFF. This chain joins TRBV28 and TRBJ2-2, with TRBD1 identical over 9 bases. Germline V gene data show CDR1 as MDHEN and CDR2 as SYDVKM. This CDR3 is built from 14 residues. With 7 bases clipped from V and 6 bases from J, the junction kept 6 bases outside the gene matches.

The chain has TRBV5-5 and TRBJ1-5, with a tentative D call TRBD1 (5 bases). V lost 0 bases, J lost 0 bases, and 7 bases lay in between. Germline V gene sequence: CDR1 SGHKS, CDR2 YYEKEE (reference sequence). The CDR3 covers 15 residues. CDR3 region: CASSLVGVSNQPQHF. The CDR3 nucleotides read TGTGCCAGCAGCTTGGTAGGGGTTAGCAATCAGCCCCAGCATTTT.

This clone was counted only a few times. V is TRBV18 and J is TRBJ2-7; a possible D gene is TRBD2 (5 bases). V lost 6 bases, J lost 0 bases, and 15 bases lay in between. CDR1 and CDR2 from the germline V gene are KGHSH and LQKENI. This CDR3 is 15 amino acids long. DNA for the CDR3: TGTGCCAGCTCCCTCCGGGGAGAGGGCTCCTACGAGCAGTACTTC. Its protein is CASSLRGEGSYEQYF.

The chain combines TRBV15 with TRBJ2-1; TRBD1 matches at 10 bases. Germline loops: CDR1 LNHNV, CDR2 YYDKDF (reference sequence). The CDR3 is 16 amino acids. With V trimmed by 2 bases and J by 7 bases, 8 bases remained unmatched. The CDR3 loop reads CATSRRRDRGGNEQFF. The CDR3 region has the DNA TGTGCCACCAGCAGACGGCGGGACAGGGGAGGAAATGAGCAGTTCTTC.

The DNA for the CDR3 is TGTGCCAGCAGAGGGGGGGTGAACTTCTATGGCTACACCTTC. It specifies CASRGGVNFYGYTF. The chain carries TRBV28 and TRBJ1-2, with D maybe TRBD1 (6 bases). V shed 6 bases and J shed 4 bases, with 15 bases lying between them. The germline gives CDR1 MDHEN, CDR2 SYDVKM. The CDR3 has 14 residues.

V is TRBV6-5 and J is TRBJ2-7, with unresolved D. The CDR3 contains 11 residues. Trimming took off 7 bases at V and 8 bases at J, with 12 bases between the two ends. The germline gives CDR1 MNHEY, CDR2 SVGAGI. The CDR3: CASTRGYKQYF. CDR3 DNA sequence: TGTGCCAGCACTAGAGGCTATAAGCAGTACTTC.

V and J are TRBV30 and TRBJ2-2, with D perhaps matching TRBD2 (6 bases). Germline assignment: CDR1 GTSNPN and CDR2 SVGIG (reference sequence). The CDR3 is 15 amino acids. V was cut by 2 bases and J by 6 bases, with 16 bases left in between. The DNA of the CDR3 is TGTGCCTGGAGTCCTCAGAGGGTAGCGGCCGGGGAGCTGTTTTTT. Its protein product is CAWSPQRVAAGELFF.

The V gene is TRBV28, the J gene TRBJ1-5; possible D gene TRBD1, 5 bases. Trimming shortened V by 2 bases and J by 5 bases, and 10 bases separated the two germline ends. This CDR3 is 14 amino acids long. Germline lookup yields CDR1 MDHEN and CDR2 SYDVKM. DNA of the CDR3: TGTGCCAGCAGTTTAACAGGTCTTTATCAGCCCCAGCATTTT. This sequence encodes CASSLTGLYQPQHF.

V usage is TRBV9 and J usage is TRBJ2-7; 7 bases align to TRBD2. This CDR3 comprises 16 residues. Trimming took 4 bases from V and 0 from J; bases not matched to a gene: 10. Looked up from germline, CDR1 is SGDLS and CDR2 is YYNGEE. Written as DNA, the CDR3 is TGTGCCAGCAGCCCGATTGATGGCGGGAGCTCCTACGAGCAGTACTTC. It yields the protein CASSPIDGGSSYEQYF. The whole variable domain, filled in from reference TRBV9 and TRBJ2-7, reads DSGVTQTPKHLITATGQRVTLRCSPRSGDLSVYWYQQSLDQGLQFLIQYYNGEERAKGNILERFSAQQFPDLHSELNLSSLELGDSALYFCASSPIDGGSSYEQYFGPGTRLTVT.

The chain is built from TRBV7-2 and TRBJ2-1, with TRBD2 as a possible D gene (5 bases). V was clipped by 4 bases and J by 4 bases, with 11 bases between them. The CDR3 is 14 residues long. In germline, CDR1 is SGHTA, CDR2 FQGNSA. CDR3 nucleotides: TGTGCCAGCAGCTCCCGGACTCCTTACAATGAGCAGTTCTTC. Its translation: CASSSRTPYNEQFF.

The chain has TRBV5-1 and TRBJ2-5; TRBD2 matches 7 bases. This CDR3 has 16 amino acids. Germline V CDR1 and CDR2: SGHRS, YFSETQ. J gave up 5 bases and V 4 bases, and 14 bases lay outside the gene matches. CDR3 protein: CASSPLGGRAVETQYF. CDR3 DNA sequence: TGCGCCAGCAGCCCCCTGGGTGGGAGGGCCGTTGAGACCCAGTACTTC.

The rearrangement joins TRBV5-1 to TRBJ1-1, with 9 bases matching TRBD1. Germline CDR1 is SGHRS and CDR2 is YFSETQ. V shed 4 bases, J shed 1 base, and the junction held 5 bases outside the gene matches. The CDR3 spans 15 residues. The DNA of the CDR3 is TGCGCCAGCAGCGTTGGGGACAGGGCGAACACTGAAGCTTTCTTT. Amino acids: CASSVGDRANTEAFF.

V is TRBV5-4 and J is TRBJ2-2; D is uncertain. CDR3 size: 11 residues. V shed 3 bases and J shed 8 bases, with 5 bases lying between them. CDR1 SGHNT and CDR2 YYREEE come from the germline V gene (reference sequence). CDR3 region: CASSSRGELFF. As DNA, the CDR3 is TGTGCCAGCAGCTCCCGGGGGGAGCTGTTTTTT.

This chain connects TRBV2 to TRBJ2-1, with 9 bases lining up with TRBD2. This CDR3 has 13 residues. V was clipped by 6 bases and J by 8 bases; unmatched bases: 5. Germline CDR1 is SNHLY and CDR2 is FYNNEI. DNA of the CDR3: TGTGCCAGCAGGGACAAGCGGGAGGATGAGCAGTTCTTC. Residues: CASRDKREDEQFF.

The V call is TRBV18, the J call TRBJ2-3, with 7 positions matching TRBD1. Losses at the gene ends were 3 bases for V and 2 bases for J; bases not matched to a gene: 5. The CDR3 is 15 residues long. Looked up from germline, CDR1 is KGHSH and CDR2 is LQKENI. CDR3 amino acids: CASSPSGQPTDTQYF. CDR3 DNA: TGTGCCAGCTCACCTTCGGGACAGCCCACAGATACGCAGTATTTT. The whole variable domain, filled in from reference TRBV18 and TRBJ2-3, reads NAGVMQNPRHLVRRRGQEARLRCSPMKGHSHVYWYRQLPEEGLKFMVYLQKENIIDESGMPKERFSAEFPKEGPSILRIQQVVRGDSAAYFCASSPSGQPTDTQYFGPGTRLTVL.